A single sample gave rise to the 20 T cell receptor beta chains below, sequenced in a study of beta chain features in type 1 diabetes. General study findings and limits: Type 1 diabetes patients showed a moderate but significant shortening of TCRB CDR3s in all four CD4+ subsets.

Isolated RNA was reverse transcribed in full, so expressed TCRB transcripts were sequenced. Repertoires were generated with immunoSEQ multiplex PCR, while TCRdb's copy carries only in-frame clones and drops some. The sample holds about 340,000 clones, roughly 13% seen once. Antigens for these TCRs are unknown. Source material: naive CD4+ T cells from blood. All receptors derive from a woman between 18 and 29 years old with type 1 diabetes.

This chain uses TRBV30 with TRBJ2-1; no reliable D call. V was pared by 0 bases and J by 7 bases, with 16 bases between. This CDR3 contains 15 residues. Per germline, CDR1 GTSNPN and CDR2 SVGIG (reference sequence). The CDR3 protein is CAWSVRSSSTNEQFF. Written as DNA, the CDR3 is TGTGCCTGGAGTGTACGTTCTAGTTCGACTAATGAGCAGTTCTTC.

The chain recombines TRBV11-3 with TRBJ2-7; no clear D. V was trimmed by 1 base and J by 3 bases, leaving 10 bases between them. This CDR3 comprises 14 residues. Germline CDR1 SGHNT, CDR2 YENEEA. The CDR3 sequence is CASSLAADFYEQYV. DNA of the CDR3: TGTGCCAGCAGCTTAGCGGCGGATTTCTACGAGCAGTACGTC.

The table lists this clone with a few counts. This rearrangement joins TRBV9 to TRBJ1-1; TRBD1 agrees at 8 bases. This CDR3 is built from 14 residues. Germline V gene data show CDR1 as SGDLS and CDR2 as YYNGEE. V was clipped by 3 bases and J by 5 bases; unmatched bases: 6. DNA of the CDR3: TGTGCCAGCAGCGGCGGACAGGGATGGACTGAAGCTTTCTTT. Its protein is CASSGGQGWTEAFF.

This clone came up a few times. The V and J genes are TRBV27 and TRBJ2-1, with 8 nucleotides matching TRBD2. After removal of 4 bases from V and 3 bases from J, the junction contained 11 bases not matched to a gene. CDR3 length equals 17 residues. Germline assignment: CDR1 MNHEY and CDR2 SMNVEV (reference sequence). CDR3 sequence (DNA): TGTGCCAGCAGTTCGGAATATCTAGCGGGCTTCTACAATGAGCAGTTCTTC. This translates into CASSSEYLAGFYNEQFF.

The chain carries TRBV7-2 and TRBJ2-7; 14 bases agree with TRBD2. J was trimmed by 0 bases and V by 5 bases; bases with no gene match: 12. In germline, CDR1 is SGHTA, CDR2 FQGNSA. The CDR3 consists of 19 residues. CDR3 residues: CASSPRGTSGSFSSYEQYV. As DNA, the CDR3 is TGTGCCAGCAGCCCTCGTGGGACTAGCGGGAGTTTTAGCTCCTACGAGCAGTACGTC.

Written as DNA, the CDR3 is TGTGCCAGCAAAAGGGCTAGCGGGGGCAATGAGCAGTTCTTC. It codes for CASKRASGGNEQFF. The rearrangement links TRBV6-1 to TRBJ2-1; 10 nucleotides match TRBD2. This CDR3 region has 14 residues. From germline, CDR1 is MNHNS and CDR2 SASEGT. V shed 7 bases and J 6 bases; nucleotides not matched to a gene: 6.

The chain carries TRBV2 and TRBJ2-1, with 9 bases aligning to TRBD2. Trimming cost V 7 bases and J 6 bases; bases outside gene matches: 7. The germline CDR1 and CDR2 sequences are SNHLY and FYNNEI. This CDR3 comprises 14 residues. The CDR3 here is CASNGGRAINEQFF. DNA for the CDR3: TGTGCCAGCAATGGCGGGAGGGCCATCAATGAGCAGTTCTTC.

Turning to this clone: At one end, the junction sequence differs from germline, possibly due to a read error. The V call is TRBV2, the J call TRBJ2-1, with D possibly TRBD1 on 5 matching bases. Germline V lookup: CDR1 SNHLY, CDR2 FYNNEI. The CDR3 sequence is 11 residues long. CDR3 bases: TGTGCCAGCCTAGGGGCGAGGACCCTTCTCTTC. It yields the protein CASLGARTLLF.

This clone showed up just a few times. CDR3: CASSLIFKTSESGEQYF. The CDR3 DNA is TGCGCCAGCAGCTTGATATTTAAAACTAGCGAGTCGGGTGAGCAGTACTTC. The genes are TRBV5-1 and TRBJ2-7; 7 bases are a match to TRBD2. The CDR3 loop spans 17 amino acids. In germline, CDR1 is SGHRS, CDR2 YFSETQ. J lost 7 bases, V lost 1 base, and 17 bases had no gene match.

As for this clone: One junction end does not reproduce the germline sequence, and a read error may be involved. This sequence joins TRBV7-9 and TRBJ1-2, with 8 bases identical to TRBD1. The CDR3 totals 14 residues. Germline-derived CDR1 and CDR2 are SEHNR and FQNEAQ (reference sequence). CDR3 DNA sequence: TGTGCCAGCAGCCCCAACCCTCAATCCGGGACAGGAGTCTTC. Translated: CASSPNPQSGTGVF. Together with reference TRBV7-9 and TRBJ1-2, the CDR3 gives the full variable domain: DTGVSQNPRHKITKRGQNVTFRCDPISEHNRLYWYRQTLGQGPEFLTYFQNEAQLEKSRLLSDRFSAERPKGSFSTLEIQRTEQGDSAMYLCASSPNPQSGTGVFGSGTRLTVV.

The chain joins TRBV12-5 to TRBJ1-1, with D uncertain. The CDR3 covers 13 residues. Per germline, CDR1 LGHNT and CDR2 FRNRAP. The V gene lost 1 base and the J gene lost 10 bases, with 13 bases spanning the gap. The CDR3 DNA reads TGTGCTAGTGGTTTGGAGGGCGACGGAGGAGCTTTCTTT. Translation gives CASGLEGDGGAFF.

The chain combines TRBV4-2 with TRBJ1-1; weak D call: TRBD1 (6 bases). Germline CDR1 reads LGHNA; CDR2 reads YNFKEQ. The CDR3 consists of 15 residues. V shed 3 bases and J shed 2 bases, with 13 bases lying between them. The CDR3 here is CASSQLQGDNTEAFF. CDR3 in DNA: TGTGCCAGCAGCCAGCTACAGGGAGATAACACTGAAGCTTTCTTT.

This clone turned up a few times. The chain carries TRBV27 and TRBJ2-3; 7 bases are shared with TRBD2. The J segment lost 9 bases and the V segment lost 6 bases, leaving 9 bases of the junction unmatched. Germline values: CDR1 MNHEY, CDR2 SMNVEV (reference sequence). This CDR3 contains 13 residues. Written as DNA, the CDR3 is TGTGCCAGCAGAAGGACGGGGGAGGGGACGCAGTATTTT. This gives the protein CASRRTGEGTQYF.

DNA of the CDR3: TGTGCCAGCAGTGATAGTCGAGGGACTGAAGCTTTCTTT. It translates to CASSDSRGTEAFF. The rearrangement links TRBV2 to TRBJ1-1; D remains ambiguous. There are 13 residues in the CDR3. Trimming removed 3 bases from V and 5 bases from J, with 10 bases in between. CDR1 SNHLY and CDR2 FYNNEI come from the germline V gene.

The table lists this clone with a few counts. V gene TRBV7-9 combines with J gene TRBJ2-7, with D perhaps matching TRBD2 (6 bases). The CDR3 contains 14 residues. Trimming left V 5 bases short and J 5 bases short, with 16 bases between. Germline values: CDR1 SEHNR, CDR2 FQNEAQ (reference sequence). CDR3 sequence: CASSIGRGGDEQYF. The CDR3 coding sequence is TGTGCCAGCAGCATCGGGCGGGGAGGAGACGAGCAGTACTTC. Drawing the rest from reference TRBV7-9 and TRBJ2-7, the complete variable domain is DTGVSQNPRHKITKRGQNVTFRCDPISEHNRLYWYRQTLGQGPEFLTYFQNEAQLEKSRLLSDRFSAERPKGSFSTLEIQRTEQGDSAMYLCASSIGRGGDEQYFGPGTRLTVT.

The DNA for the CDR3 is TGCGCCAGCAGCTTGTTGGGCGGGACAGGGGACAATGAGCAGTTCTTC. It encodes CASSLLGGTGDNEQFF. The chain uses TRBV5-1 and TRBJ2-1, with TRBD1 identical over 10 bases. The germline gives CDR1 SGHRS, CDR2 YFSETQ. This CDR3 comprises 16 residues. Trimming at V came to 1 base and at J to 5 bases, leaving 6 bases not matched to a gene.

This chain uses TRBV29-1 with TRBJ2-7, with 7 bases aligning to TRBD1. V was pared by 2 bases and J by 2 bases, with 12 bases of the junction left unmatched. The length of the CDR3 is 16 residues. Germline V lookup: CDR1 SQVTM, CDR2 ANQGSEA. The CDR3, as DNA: TGCAGCGTTGAACCACGCGGAGCAGGGGGTGCCTACGAGCAGTACTTC. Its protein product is CSVEPRGAGGAYEQYF.

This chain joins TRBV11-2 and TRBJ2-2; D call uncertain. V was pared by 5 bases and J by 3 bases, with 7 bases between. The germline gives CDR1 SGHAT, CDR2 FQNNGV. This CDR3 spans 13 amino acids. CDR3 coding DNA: TGTGCCAGCAGCGCAGACTACACCGGGGAGCTGTTTTTT. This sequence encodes CASSADYTGELFF.

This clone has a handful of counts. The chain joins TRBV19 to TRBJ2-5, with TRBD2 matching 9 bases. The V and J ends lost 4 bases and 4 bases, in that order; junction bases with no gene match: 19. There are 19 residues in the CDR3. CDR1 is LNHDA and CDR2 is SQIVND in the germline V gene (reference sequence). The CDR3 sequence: CASSTRKKLREGLGETQYF. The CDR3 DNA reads TGTGCCAGTAGTACAAGGAAGAAGCTGCGGGAGGGCCTGGGAGAGACCCAGTACTTC.

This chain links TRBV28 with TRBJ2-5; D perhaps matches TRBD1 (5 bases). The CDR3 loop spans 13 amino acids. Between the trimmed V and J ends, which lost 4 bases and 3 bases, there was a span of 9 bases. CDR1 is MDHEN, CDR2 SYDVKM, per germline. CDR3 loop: CASSWGGEETQYF. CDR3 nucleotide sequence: TGTGCCAGCAGTTGGGGCGGAGAAGAGACCCAGTACTTC.